Presented here are 14 T cell receptor beta chains from one specimen sequenced in a study of technical replicates of blood from four donors. The table came from immunoSEQ multiplex PCR; TCRdb's copy has only in-frame clones and leaves some out. This table has approximately 75,000 clones, around 97% appearing once. Source material: T cells isolated from PBMCs. These receptor sequences come from a human donor in good health.

The V call is TRBV6-4, the J call TRBJ1-2; TRBD1 is a possible D gene (6 bases). The length of the CDR3 is 13 residues. The V and J ends lost 4 bases and 4 bases respectively, with 10 bases between them. From germline, CDR1 is MRHNA and CDR2 SNTAGT. CDR3 coding DNA: TGTGCCAGCAGTGTGGGACATTCCTATGGCTACACCTTC. Its protein is CASSVGHSYGYTF.

This sequence joins TRBV9 and TRBJ1-1, with D maybe TRBD1 (6 bases). The CDR3 is 13 amino acids. Germline CDR1 and CDR2: SGDLS and YYNGEE. Trimming removed 4 bases at V and 5 bases at J, with 12 bases between. This CDR3 reads CASSSTGRTEAFF. CDR3 bases: TGTGCCAGCAGCTCGACAGGCCGAACTGAAGCTTTCTTT.

The rearrangement links TRBV27 to TRBJ2-1; D call uncertain. The CDR3 consists of 12 residues. Trimming removed 6 bases at V and 7 bases at J, with 10 bases between. CDR1 and CDR2 (germline): MNHEY, SMNVEV (reference sequence). CDR3 coding DNA: TGTGCCAGCAGACTATGGCCGAATGAGCAGTTCTTC. This sequence encodes CASRLWPNEQFF.

This chain links TRBV11-2 with TRBJ1-2; D gene unclear. Trimming cost V 1 base and J 4 bases, with 13 bases left between them. The germline CDR1 and CDR2 sequences are SGHAT and FQNNGV. The CDR3 is 15 amino acids. CDR3 loop: CASSLAAGGFYGYTF. CDR3 nucleotide sequence: TGTGCCAGCAGCTTAGCTGCAGGTGGTTTCTATGGCTACACCTTC.

This clone occurred once. This sequence joins TRBV4-1 and TRBJ2-3, with D unresolved. Germline CDR1 MGHRA, CDR2 YSYEKL. This CDR3 region has 15 residues. V was trimmed by 1 base and J by 2 bases, leaving 10 bases between them. CDR3 coding DNA: TGCGCCAGCAGCCAAGTCGAGCGCGACACAGATACGCAGTATTTT. This sequence encodes CASSQVERDTDTQYF.

This clone was counted once. The chain combines TRBV5-1 with TRBJ2-3; D may be TRBD2 (6 bases). Germline V gene sequence: CDR1 SGHRS, CDR2 YFSETQ. The V end lost 5 bases, the J end lost 5 bases, and 15 bases lay between the germline ends. This CDR3 is 14 amino acids long. The DNA of the CDR3 is TGCGCCAGCAGTCTTGGGGGACTCTTAGATACGCAGTATTTT. Amino acid sequence: CASSLGGLLDTQYF. The full variable domain, rest sourced from reference TRBV5-1 and TRBJ2-3, is KAGVTQTPRYLIKTRGQQVTLSCSPISGHRSVSWYQQTPGQGLQFLFEYFSETQRNKGNFPGRFSGRQFSNSRSEMNVSTLELGDSALYLCASSLGGLLDTQYFGPGTRLTVL.

In this sample, this clone turned up once. The rearrangement uses TRBV18 and TRBJ2-2; 7 bases line up with TRBD1. CDR3 length: 16 residues. Trimming removed 4 bases from V and 0 bases from J; junction bases left unmatched: 5. Germline CDR1 reads KGHSH; CDR2 reads LQKENI. CDR3 residues: CASSLRQGTNTGELFF. The CDR3 DNA sequence: TGTGCCAGCTCACTACGACAGGGTACGAACACCGGGGAGCTGTTTTTT.

This clone was found once. The chain has TRBV28 and TRBJ2-5; 11 bases align to TRBD2. Trimming cost V 5 bases and J 5 bases; bases outside gene matches: 13. CDR3 length: 17 residues. Germline V gene data show CDR1 as MDHEN and CDR2 as SYDVKM. The CDR3 is CASSALTGTSGRETQYF. For the CDR3, the DNA is TGTGCCAGCAGTGCTCTCACCGGGACTAGCGGTAGGGAGACCCAGTACTTC.

This chain joins TRBV15 and TRBJ1-2, with TRBD1 matching over 9 bases. The V segment lost 5 bases and the J segment 4 bases; nucleotides outside the gene matches: 11. Looked up from germline, CDR1 is LNHNV and CDR2 is YYDKDF (reference sequence). This CDR3 region has 16 residues. CDR3 residues: CATSGVWDRVGYGYTF. The CDR3 bases are TGTGCCACCAGCGGAGTATGGGACAGGGTTGGCTATGGCTACACCTTC.

This chain links TRBV4-1 with TRBJ2-3; 8 nucleotides match TRBD2. The V gene end was trimmed by 1 base and the J gene end by 3 bases; junction bases not matched to a gene: 9. The CDR3 extends over 17 amino acids. Germline CDR1 MGHRA, CDR2 YSYEKL. As DNA, the CDR3 is TGCGCCAGCAGCCAAGCAAGCCGGGGGGGTCGGACAGATACGCAGTATTTT. Its protein product is CASSQASRGGRTDTQYF.

The chain carries TRBV28 and TRBJ1-1, with D perhaps TRBD1 (5 bases). This CDR3 spans 15 amino acids. Germline V lookup: CDR1 MDHEN, CDR2 SYDVKM. V lost 6 bases and J lost 11, with 25 bases in between. The CDR3 loop is CASSPMGGGRDRAFF. The CDR3 DNA reads TGTGCCAGCAGCCCTATGGGGGGAGGTCGGGATCGGGCTTTCTTT.

This chain uses TRBV7-9 with TRBJ1-3; D not certain. Germline CDR1 and CDR2: SEHNR and FQNEAQ (reference sequence). This CDR3 is built from 13 residues. V was trimmed by 2 bases and J by 7 bases, leaving 9 bases between them. The CDR3 loop is CASSLLVRNTIYF. In DNA, the CDR3 is TGTGCCAGCAGCTTACTAGTGAGGAACACCATATATTTT.

The chain uses TRBV27 and TRBJ2-2; D gene ambiguous. Trimming shortened V by 7 bases and J by 5 bases, and 11 bases separated the two germline ends. The germline V gene encodes CDR1 MNHEY and CDR2 SMNVEV (reference sequence). The CDR3 covers 13 residues. The CDR3 reads CASNHARTGELFF. CDR3 nucleotide sequence: TGTGCCAGCAATCATGCACGGACCGGGGAGCTGTTTTTT.

This chain connects TRBV7-6 to TRBJ1-4; TRBD1 matches 8 bases. Germline CDR1 and CDR2: SGHVS and FNYEAQ. J was trimmed by 7 bases and V by 1 base; bases with no gene match: 5. The CDR3 is made up of 15 amino acids. CDR3 bases: TGTGCCAGCAGCTTAGGGACAGGGCGGTTTGAAAAACTGTTTTTT. Translation gives CASSLGTGRFEKLFF.